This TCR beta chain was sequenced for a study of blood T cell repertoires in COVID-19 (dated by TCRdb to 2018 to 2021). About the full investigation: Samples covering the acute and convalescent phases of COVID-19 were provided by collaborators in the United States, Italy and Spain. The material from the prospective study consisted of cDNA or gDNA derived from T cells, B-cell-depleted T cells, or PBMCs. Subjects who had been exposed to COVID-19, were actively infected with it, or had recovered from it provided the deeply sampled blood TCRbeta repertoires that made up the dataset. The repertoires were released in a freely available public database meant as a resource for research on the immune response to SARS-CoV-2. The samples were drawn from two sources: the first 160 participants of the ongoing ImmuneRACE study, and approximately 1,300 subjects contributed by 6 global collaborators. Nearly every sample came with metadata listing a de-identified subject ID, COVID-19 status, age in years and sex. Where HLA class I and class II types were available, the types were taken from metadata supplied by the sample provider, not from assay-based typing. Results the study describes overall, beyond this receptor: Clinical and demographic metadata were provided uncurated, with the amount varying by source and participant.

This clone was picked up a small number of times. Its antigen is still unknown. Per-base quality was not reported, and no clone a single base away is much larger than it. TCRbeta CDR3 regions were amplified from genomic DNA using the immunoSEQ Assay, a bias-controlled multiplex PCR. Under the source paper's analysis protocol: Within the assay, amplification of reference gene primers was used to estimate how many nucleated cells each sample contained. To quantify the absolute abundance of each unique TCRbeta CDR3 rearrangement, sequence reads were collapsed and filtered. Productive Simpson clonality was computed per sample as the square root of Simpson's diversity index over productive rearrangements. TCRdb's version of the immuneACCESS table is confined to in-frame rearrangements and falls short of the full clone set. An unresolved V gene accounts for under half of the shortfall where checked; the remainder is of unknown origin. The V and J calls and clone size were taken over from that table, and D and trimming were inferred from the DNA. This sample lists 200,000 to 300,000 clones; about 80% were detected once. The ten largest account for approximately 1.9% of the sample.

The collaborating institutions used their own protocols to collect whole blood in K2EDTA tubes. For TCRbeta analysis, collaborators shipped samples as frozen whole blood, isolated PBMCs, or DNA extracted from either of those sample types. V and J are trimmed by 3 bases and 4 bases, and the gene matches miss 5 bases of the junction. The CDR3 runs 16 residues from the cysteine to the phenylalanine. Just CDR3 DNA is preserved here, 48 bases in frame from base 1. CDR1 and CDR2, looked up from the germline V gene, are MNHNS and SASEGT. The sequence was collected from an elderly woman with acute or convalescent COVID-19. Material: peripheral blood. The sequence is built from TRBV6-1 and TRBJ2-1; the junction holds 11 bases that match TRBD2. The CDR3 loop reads CASSDTGTSGYNEQFF. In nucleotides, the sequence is TGTGCCAGCAGTGACACCGGGACTAGCGGATACAATGAGCAGTTCTTC.